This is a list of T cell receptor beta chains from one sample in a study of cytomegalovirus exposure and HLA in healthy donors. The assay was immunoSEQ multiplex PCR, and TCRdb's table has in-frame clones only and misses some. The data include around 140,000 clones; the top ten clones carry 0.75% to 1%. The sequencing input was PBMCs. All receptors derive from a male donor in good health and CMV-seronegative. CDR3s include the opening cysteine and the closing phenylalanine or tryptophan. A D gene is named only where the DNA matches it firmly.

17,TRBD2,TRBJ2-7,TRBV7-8,TGTGCCAGCAGCCCGGGGGGGAGAAGATCTACCTACGTAGAGCAGTACTTC,CASSPGGRRSTYVEQYF
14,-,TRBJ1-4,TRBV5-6,TGTGCCAGCAGCTCAACAGGGTACCCTGAAAAACTGTTTTTT,CASSSTGYPEKLFF
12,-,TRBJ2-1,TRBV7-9,TGTGCCAGCAGCCCCGTAGTAGATGAGCAGTTCTTC,CASSPVVDEQFF
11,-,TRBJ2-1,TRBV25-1,TGTGCCAGCGCAACCGTCAGTGAGCAGTTCTTC,CASATVSEQFF
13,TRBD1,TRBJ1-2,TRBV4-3,TGCGCCAGCAGCCAACAGGACAGGGCTGGCTACACCTTC,CASSQQDRAGYTF
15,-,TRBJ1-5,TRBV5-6,TGTGCCAGCAGCTTTAGGGGCGCCGTACATCAGCCCCAGCATTTT,CASSFRGAVHQPQHF
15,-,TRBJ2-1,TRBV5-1,TGCGCCAGCAGCGGACAGCTCTCCTCCTACAATGAGCAGTTCTTC,CASSGQLSSYNEQFF
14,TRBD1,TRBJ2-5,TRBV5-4,TGTGCCAGCAGCTTGGGGGACAGGGCGGAGACCCAGTACTTC,CASSLGDRAETQYF
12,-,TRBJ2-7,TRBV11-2,TGTGCCAGCAGCTTCGGGTTCCACGAGCAGTACTTC,CASSFGFHEQYF
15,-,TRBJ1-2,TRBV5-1,TGCGCCAGCAGCTTGGAAGCAGGGTCGAGCTATGGCTACACCTTC,CASSLEAGSSYGYTF
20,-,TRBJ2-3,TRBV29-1,TGCAGCGTCGACCTTAGCGGACCTTCCCGTGGGTTACCTAGCACAGATACGCAGTATTTT,CSVDLSGPSRGLPSTDTQYF
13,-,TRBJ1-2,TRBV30,TGTGCCTGGAGTGTCTCCCCTAAGTCTGGCTACACCTTC,CAWSVSPKSGYTF
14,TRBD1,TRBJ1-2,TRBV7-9,TGTGCCAGCAGCTTTTCCGGGACAGGGATTGGCTACACCTTC,CASSFSGTGIGYTF
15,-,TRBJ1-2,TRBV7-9,TGTGCCAGCAGCGGCGGAGGAGGCCTTAGTTATGGCTACACCTTC,CASSGGGGLSYGYTF
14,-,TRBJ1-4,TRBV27,TGTGCCAGCAGTTCGGGGTCGGCTAATGAAAAACTGTTTTTT,CASSSGSANEKLFF
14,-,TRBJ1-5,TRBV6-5,TGTGCCAGCAGTTACAGGGGTAAAGAACAGCCCCAGCATTTT,CASSYRGKEQPQHF
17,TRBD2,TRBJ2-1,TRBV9,TGTGCCAGCAGCGCTCGACTAGCGGGAGTGATATTGAATGAGCAGTTCTTC,CASSARLAGVILNEQFF
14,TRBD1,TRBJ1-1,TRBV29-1,TGCAGCGCCCACAGGGGAAGTAAAAACACTGAAGCTTTCTTT,CSAHRGSKNTEAFF
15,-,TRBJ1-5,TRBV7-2,TGTGCCAGCAGCTTCCGCAGGGGTGGGGATCAGCCCCAGCATTTT,CASSFRRGGDQPQHF
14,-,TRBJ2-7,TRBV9,TGTGCCAGCAGCGTCGGACTCCACTCCTACGAGCAGTACTTC,CASSVGLHSYEQYF
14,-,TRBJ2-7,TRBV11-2,TGTGCCAGCAGCTTAGGTGGCCGATCCTACGAGCAGTACTTC,CASSLGGRSYEQYF
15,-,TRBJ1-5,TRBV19,TGTGCCAGTAGGGGAGGGGCACTGAGCAATCAGCCCCAGCATTTT,CASRGGALSNQPQHF
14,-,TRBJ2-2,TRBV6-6,TGTGCCAGCAATCTCATCGGCGGGACCGGGGAGCTGTTTTTT,CASNLIGGTGELFF
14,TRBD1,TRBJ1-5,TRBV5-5,TGTGCCAGCAGTGTAGGGACAGGGGGGGAGCCCCAGCATTTT,CASSVGTGGEPQHF
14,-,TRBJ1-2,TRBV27,TGTGCCAGCAGTTTATCGGAGGGCAGCTATGGCTACACCTTC,CASSLSEGSYGYTF
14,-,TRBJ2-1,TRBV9,TGTGCCAGCAGCTTACAGGGAAAAAACAATGAGCAGTTCTTC,CASSLQGKNNEQFF